This T cell receptor (beta chain) was recovered during a study of T cell responses to AZD1222 COVID-19 vaccine. CDR1 and CDR2 from the germline V gene are SGHNT and YYREEE (reference sequence). This CDR3 spans 15 amino acids. The V and J ends lost 4 bases and 3 bases, in that order; junction bases with no gene match: 7. Data came from immunoSEQ multiplex PCR; TCRdb stores just in-frame clones and leaves some out. This repertoire shows about 130,000 clones, around 92% found once; its top ten account for around 1.5%. The chain joins TRBV5-4 to TRBJ2-7, with 10 bases aligning to TRBD1. The TCR sequence derives from an adult in good health. The input for sequencing was peripheral blood, taken on day 0 of AZD1222 vaccination. CDR3 coding DNA: TGTGCCAGCAGCCCCCGGACAGGGGGAGACTACGAGCAGTACTTC. Amino acids: CASSPRTGGDYEQYF.